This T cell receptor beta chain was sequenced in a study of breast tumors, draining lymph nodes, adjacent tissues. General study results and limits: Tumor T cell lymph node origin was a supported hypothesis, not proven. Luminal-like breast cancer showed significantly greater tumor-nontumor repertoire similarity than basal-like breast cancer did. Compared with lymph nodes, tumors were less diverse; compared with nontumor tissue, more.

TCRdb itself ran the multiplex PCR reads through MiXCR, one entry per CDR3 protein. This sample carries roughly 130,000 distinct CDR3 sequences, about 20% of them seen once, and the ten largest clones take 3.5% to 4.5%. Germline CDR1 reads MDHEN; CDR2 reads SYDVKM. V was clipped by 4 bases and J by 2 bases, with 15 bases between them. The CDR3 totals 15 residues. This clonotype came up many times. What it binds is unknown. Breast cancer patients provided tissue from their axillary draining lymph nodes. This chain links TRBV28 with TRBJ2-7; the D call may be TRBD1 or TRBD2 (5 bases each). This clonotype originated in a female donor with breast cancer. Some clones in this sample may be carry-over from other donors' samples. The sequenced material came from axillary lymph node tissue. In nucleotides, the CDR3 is TGTGCCAGCAGTTCCGTGACAGTGGGAGCCTACGAGCAGTACTTC. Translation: CASSSVTVGAYEQYF.